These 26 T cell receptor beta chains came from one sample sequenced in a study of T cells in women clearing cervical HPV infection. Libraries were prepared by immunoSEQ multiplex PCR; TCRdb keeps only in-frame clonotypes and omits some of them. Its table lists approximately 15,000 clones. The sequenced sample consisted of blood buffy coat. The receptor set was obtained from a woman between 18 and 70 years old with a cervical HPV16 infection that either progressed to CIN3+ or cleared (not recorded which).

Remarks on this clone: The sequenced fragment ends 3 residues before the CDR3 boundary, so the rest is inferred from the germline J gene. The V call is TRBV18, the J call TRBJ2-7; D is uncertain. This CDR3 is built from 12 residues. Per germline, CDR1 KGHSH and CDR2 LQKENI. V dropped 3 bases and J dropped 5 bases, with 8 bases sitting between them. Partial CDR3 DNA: TGTGCCAGCTCACCCGAAGGCCACGAG. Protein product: CASSPEGHE. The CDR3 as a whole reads CASSPEGHEQYF.

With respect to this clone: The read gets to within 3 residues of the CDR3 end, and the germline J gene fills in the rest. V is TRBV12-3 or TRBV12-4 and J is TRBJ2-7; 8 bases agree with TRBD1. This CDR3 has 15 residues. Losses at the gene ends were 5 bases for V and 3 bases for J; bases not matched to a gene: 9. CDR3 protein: CASSSTRDRNYEQYF. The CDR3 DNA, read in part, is TGTGCCAGCAGTAGTACCCGGGACAGGAACTACGAG.

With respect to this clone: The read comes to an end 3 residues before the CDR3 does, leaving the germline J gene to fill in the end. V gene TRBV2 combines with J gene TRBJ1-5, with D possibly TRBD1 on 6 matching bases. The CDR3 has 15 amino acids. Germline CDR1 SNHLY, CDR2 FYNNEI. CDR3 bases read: TGTGCCAGCAGTGGGGCCCGGACAGAAACCGGACCC. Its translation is CASSGARTETGP. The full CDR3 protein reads CASSGARTETGPQHF.

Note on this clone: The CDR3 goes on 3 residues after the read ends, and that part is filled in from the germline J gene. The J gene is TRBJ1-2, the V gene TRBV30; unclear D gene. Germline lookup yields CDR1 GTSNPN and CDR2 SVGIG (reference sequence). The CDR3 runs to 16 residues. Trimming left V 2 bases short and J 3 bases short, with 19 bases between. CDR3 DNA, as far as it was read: TGTGCCTGGAGTAGTGCGAGGGCAGTCCCTCACTATGGC. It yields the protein CAWSSARAVPHYG. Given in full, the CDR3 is CAWSSARAVPHYGYTF. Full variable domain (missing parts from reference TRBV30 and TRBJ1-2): SQTIHQWPATLVQPVGSPLSLECTVEGTSNPNLYWYRQAAGRGLQLLFYSVGIGQISSEVPQNLSASRPQDRQFILSSKKLLLSDSGFYLCAWSSARAVPHYGYTFGSGTRLTVV.

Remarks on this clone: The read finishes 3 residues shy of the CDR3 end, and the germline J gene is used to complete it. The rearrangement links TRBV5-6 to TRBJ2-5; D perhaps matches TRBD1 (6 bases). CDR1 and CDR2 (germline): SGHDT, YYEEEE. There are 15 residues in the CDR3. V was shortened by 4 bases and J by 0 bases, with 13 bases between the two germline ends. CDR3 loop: CASSQPTGHQETQYF. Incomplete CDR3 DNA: TGTGCCAGCAGCCAACCGACAGGACACCAAGAGACC.

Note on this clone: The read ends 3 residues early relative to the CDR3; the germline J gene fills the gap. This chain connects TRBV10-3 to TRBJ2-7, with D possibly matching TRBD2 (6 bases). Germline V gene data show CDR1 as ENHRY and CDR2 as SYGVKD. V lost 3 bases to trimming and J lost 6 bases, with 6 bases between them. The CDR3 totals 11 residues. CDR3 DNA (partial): TGTGCCATCAGTGACGGGGGCGAG. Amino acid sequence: CAISDGGE. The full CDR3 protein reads CAISDGGEQYF.

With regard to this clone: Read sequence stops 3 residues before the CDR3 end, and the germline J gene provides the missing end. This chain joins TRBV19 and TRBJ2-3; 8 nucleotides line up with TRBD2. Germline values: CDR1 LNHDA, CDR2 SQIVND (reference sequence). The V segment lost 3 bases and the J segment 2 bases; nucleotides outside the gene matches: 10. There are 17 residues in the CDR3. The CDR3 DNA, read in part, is TGTGCCAGTAGTATTTACTTGTCGGGGGGGTTCACAGATACG. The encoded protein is CASSIYLSGGFTDT. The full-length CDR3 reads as CASSIYLSGGFTDTQYF.

CDR3 sequence: CATSREQGQYNEQFF. The CDR3 DNA, read in part, is TGTGCCACCAGCAGAGAACAGGGACAATACAATGAG. The chain uses TRBV15 and TRBJ2-1, with D perhaps TRBD1 (6 bases). The read ends 3 residues early relative to the CDR3; the germline J gene fills the gap. The CDR3 is 15 amino acids. V lost 0 bases, J lost 4 bases, and 10 bases lay in between. Per germline, CDR1 LNHNV and CDR2 YYDKDF (reference sequence).

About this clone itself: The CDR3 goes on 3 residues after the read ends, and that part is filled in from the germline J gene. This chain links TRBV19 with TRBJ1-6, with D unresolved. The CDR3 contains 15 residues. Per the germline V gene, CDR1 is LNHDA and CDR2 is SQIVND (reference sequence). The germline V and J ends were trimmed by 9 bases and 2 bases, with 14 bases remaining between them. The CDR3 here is CASSIRVPYNSPLHF. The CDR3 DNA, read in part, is TGTGCCAGCTCCATTCGGGTCCCCTATAATTCACCC.

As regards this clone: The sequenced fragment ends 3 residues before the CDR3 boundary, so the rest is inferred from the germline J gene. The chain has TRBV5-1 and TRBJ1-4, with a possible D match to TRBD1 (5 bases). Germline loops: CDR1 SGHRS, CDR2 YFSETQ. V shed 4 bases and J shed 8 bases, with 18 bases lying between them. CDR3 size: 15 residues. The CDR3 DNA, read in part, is TGCGCCAGCAGCCTATGGGGGGGGACCGAGGAAAAA. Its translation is CASSLWGGTEEK. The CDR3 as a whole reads CASSLWGGTEEKLFF.

CDR3 bases read: TGTGCCAGCAGTCCCAACGTTGGCGGGGGGTACCAAGAGACC. Its protein is CASSPNVGGGYQET. The full CDR3 protein is CASSPNVGGGYQETQYF. The chain is built from TRBV12-3 or TRBV12-4 and TRBJ2-5, with 8 bases that match TRBD2. The CDR3 end is not reached by the read, which stops 3 residues before it; the germline J gene fills it in. The CDR3 totals 17 residues. V gave up 5 bases and J gave up 0 bases; unmatched junction bases: 11.

CDR3 bases read: TGTGCCAGCACCATGGCGGGGTCTACAGATACG. Translating it yields CASTMAGSTDT. The CDR3, in full, reads CASTMAGSTDTQYF. The rearrangement links TRBV7-9 to TRBJ2-3; possible D gene TRBD2, 6 bases. The read is 3 residues too short to cover the CDR3 end, so that end is filled in from the germline J gene. The V end was cut by 7 bases, the J end by 3 bases, with 14 bases between. This CDR3 region has 14 residues. Germline CDR1 SEHNR, CDR2 FQNEAQ (reference sequence).

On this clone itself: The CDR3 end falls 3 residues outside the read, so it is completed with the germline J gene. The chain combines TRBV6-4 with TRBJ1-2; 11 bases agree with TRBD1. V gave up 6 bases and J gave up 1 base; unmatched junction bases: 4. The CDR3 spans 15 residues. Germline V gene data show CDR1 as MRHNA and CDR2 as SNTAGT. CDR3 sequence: CASRLGTGGNYGYTF. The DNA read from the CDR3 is TGTGCCAGCAGGCTCGGGACAGGGGGTAACTATGGC.

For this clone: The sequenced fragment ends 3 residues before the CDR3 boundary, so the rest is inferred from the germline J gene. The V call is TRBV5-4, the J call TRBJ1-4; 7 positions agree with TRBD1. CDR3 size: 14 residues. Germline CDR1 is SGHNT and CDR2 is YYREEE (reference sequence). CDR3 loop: CASRYRDSKRKLFF. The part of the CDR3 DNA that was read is TGTGCCAGCAGATACCGGGACAGTAAGAGGAAA.

The covered CDR3 bases are TGTGCCAGCAGCTTGGGACTCGAGGAATCACCC. Translating gives CASSLGLEESP. The entire CDR3 protein reads CASSLGLEESPLHF. The rearrangement joins TRBV7-8 to TRBJ1-6; D might be TRBD1 (5 bases). The read gets to within 3 residues of the CDR3 end, and the germline J gene fills in the rest. V lost 3 bases to trimming and J lost 10 bases, with 13 bases between them. Germline V gene data show CDR1 as SGHVS and CDR2 as FQNEAQ. The CDR3 consists of 14 residues. The full variable domain, completed using reference TRBV7-8 and TRBJ1-6, is GAGVSQSPRYKVAKRGQDVALRCDPISGHVSLFWYQQALGQGPEFLTYFQNEAQLDKSGLPSDRFFAERPEGSVSTLKIQRTQQEDSAVYLCASSLGLEESPLHFGNGTRLTVT.

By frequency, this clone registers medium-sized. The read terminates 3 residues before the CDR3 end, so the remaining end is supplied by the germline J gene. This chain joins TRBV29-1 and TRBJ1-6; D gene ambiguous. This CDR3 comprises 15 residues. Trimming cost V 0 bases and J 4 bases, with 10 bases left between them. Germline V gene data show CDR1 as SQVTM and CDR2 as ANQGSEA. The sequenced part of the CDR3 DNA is TGCAGCGTTGAAGACAGGCGTCCTTATAATTCACCC. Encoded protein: CSVEDRRPYNSP. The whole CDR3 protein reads CSVEDRRPYNSPLHF.

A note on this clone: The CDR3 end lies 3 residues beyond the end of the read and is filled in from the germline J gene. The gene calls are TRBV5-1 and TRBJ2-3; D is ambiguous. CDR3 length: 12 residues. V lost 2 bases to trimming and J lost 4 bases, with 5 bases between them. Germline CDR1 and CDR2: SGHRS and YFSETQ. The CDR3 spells CASSFRADTQYF. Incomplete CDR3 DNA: TGCGCCAGCAGCTTCCGGGCAGATACG.

The CDR3 protein is CASSIPSGGPNEQYF. The covered CDR3 bases are TGTGCCAGCTCAATCCCTAGCGGGGGGCCCAACGAG. This sequence joins TRBV18 and TRBJ2-7; 11 nucleotides line up with TRBD2. With the read ending 3 residues before the CDR3 end, the germline J gene is used to fill in that end. The germline V gene has CDR1 KGHSH and CDR2 LQKENI. The CDR3 length is 15 residues. V was clipped by 5 bases and J by 5 bases; unmatched bases: 8.

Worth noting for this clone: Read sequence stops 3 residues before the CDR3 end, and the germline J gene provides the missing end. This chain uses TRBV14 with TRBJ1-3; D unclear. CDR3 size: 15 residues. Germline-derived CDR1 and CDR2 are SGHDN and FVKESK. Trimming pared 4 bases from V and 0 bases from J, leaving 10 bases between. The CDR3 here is CASSPRTVSGNTIYF. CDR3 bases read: TGTGCCAGCAGCCCTCGAACTGTCTCTGGAAACACC.

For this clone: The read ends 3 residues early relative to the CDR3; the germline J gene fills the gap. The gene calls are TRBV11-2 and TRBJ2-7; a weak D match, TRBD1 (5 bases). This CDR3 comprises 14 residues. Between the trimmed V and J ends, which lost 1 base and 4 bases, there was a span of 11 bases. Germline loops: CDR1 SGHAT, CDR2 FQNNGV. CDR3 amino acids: CASSLGQGGYEQYF. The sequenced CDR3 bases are TGTGCCAGCAGCTTAGGGCAGGGTGGATACGAG.

Incomplete CDR3 DNA: TGTGCCAGCCGATCGACAGGGTCGAGATACGAG. Protein: CASRSTGSRYE. The full CDR3 protein is CASRSTGSRYEQYF. The gene calls are TRBV11-2 and TRBJ2-7; 7 bases line up with TRBD1. With the read ending 3 residues before the CDR3 end, the germline J gene is used to fill in that end. The germline gives CDR1 SGHAT, CDR2 FQNNGV. The ends lost 8 bases at V and 4 bases at J; junction bases unmatched: 11. This CDR3 is built from 14 residues.

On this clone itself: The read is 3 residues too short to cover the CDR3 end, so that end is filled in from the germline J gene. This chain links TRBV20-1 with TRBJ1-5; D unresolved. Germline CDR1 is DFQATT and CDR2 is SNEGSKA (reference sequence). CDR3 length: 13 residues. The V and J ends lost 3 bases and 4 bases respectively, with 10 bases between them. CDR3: CSARQEINQPQHF. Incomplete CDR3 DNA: TGCAGTGCTAGGCAGGAGATAAATCAGCCC.

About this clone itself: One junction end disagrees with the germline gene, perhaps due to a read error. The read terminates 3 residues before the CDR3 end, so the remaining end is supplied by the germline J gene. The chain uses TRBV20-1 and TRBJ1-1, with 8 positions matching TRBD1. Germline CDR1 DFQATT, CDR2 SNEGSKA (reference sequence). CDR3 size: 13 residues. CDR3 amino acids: CSARDRGYTEAFF. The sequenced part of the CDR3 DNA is TGCAGTGCGAGAGACAGGGGTTACACTGAA.

CDR3 DNA, as far as it was read: TGCAGTGCTAGACTCGACAGAGATACG. Its protein is CSARLDRDT. The CDR3 reads in full as CSARLDRDTQYF. V is TRBV20-1 and J is TRBJ2-3; possible D gene TRBD1, 5 bases. From the germline J gene comes the end of the CDR3, since the read stops 3 residues before it. V was clipped by 2 bases and J by 5 bases, with 8 bases between them. Germline V gene lookup returns CDR1 DFQATT and CDR2 SNEGSKA (reference sequence). The CDR3 consists of 12 residues.

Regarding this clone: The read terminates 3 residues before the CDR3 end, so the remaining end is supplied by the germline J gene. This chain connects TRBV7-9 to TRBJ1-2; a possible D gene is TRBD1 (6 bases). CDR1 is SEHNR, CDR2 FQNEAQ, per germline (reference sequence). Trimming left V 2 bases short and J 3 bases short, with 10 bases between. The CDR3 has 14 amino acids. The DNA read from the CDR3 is TGTGCCAGCAGCTTAACACAGGGATACTATGGC. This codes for CASSLTQGYYG. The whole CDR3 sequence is CASSLTQGYYGYTF.

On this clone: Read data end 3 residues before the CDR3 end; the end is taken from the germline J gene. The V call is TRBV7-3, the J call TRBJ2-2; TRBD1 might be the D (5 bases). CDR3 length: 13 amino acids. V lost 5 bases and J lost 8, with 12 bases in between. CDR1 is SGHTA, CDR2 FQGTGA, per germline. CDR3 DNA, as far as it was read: TGTGCCAGCAGCCCTTCAGACAGAGGGGAG. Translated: CASSPSDRGE. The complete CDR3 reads CASSPSDRGELFF.